Listed here is a single T cell receptor (beta chain). An amount of RNA that ranged from roughly 0.45 to 1 ug was reverse transcribed with random hexamers. The CDR3 of TCR beta was amplified by immunoSEQ multiplex PCR across 54 Vbeta and 13 Jbeta. TCRdb ran MiXCR on the immunoSEQ multiplex PCR reads and lists one entry per CDR3 protein. The profile covers about 70,000 distinct CDR3 sequences, with nearly 96% appearing a single time and 0.1% to 0.12% taken by the ten largest. The data derive from a study of CD8 T cells in Susac syndrome. V lost 2 bases to trimming and J lost 2 bases, with 6 bases between them. The CDR3 is made up of 13 amino acids. Germline CDR1 is LGHDT and CDR2 is YNNKEL (reference sequence).

Source material: CD4+ T cells from PBMCs. This clonotype originated in a human donor with multiple sclerosis. The J gene is TRBJ1-2, the V gene TRBV3-1; D is unresolved. The DNA of the CDR3 is TGTGCCAGCAGCCAAACTTCAAACTATGGCTACACCTTC. It is translated as CASSQTSNYGYTF.